Below are 19 T cell receptor beta chains sequenced from a single sample in a study of blood T cell repertoires in COVID-19. The assay was immunoSEQ multiplex PCR, and TCRdb's table has in-frame clones only and misses some. The table shows around 220,000 clones, with around nine tenths occurring only once. Sequenced: peripheral blood. Receptors originate from a woman aged 40 to 55 who had recovered from COVID-19.

The V gene is TRBV9, the J gene TRBJ1-4; 7 bases line up with TRBD1. The CDR3 totals 15 residues. J lost 1 base, V lost 1 base, and 1 base had no gene match. The V gene's germline CDR1 is SGDLS and CDR2 YYNGEE. This chain's CDR3 is CASSVRTGTNEKLFF. In DNA form, the CDR3 reads TGTGCCAGCAGCGTAAGGACAGGAACTAATGAAAAACTGTTTTTT. The whole variable domain, remainder taken from reference TRBV9 and TRBJ1-4, is DSGVTQTPKHLITATGQRVTLRCSPRSGDLSVYWYQQSLDQGLQFLIQYYNGEERAKGNILERFSAQQFPDLHSELNLSSLELGDSALYFCASSVRTGTNEKLFFGSGTQLSVL.

The gene calls are TRBV30 and TRBJ2-1; 8 bases are shared with TRBD2. Germline loops: CDR1 GTSNPN, CDR2 SVGIG (reference sequence). Unmatched junction bases numbered 8, after V lost 1 base and J lost 9 bases. The CDR3 extends over 14 amino acids. CDR3 sequence reads: CAWSAGGYLGEQFF. CDR3 nucleotide sequence: TGTGCCTGGAGTGCGGGAGGGTACCTGGGTGAGCAGTTCTTC. Full variable domain (missing parts from reference TRBV30 and TRBJ2-1): SQTIHQWPATLVQPVGSPLSLECTVEGTSNPNLYWYRQAAGRGLQLLFYSVGIGQISSEVPQNLSASRPQDRQFILSSKKLLLSDSGFYLCAWSAGGYLGEQFFGPGTRLTVL.

As DNA, the CDR3 is TGTGCCAGCAGCGTACGTCCCGGGACTAGCGGGGGGAACTCCTACAATGAGCAGTTCTTC. Amino acid sequence: CASSVRPGTSGGNSYNEQFF. This chain joins TRBV9 and TRBJ2-1; 15 nucleotides match TRBD2. The CDR3 is 20 amino acids. Trimming at V came to 1 base and at J to 0 bases, leaving 8 bases not matched to a gene. Looked up from germline, CDR1 is SGDLS and CDR2 is YYNGEE. The full variable domain, its missing parts supplied by reference TRBV9 and TRBJ2-1, is DSGVTQTPKHLITATGQRVTLRCSPRSGDLSVYWYQQSLDQGLQFLIQYYNGEERAKGNILERFSAQQFPDLHSELNLSSLELGDSALYFCASSVRPGTSGGNSYNEQFFGPGTRLTVL.

V usage is TRBV5-1 and J usage is TRBJ1-4; TRBD1 matches at 10 bases. The CDR3 runs to 17 residues. V shed 0 bases and J 6 bases; nucleotides not matched to a gene: 8. CDR1 and CDR2 (germline): SGHRS, YFSETQ. The CDR3 DNA reads TGCGCCAGCAGCTTGGAGGTTTCGGGACAGGGGTATGAAAAACTGTTTTTT. This sequence encodes CASSLEVSGQGYEKLFF.

The chain joins TRBV14 to TRBJ1-6; the D gene is possibly TRBD1 (6 bases). V was pared by 1 base and J by 7 bases, with 11 bases between. This CDR3 contains 15 residues. Germline V gene data show CDR1 as SGHDN and CDR2 as FVKESK. Here the CDR3 reads CASSQVRGRNSPLHF. The CDR3 DNA follows: TGTGCCAGCAGCCAAGTCAGGGGAAGAAATTCACCCCTCCACTTT.

CDR3 sequence (DNA): TGTGCCAGCAGTTACTCAACAGGGGAAAAACTGTTTTTT. Translated: CASSYSTGEKLFF. The rearrangement joins TRBV6-5 to TRBJ1-4, with a possible D match to TRBD1 (6 bases). This CDR3 is 13 amino acids long. V was trimmed by 0 bases and J by 8 bases, leaving 7 bases between them. Per the germline V gene, CDR1 is MNHEY and CDR2 is SVGAGI.

The chain has TRBV19 and TRBJ2-2, with 8 bases aligning to TRBD1. Germline V gene lookup returns CDR1 LNHDA and CDR2 SQIVND (reference sequence). The length of the CDR3 is 14 residues. Unmatched junction bases numbered 5, after V lost 4 bases and J lost 7 bases. The CDR3 sequence: CASSTQGASGELFF. The CDR3 DNA reads as TGTGCCAGTAGTACGCAGGGGGCTAGCGGGGAGCTGTTTTTT.

This sequence joins TRBV9 and TRBJ2-5, with D perhaps TRBD1 (5 bases). V lost 4 bases to trimming and J lost 7 bases, with 23 bases between them. The CDR3 runs to 16 residues. Germline V gives CDR1 SGDLS, CDR2 YYNGEE. The CDR3 sequence: CASSPQAEGASGTQYF. The CDR3 DNA is TGTGCCAGCAGCCCCCAGGCGGAAGGGGCCTCGGGGACCCAGTACTTC.

This clone was picked up a small number of times. V and J are TRBV2 and TRBJ2-1; 11 bases line up with TRBD2. This CDR3 comprises 14 residues. In germline, CDR1 is SNHLY, CDR2 FYNNEI. Trimming took 1 base from V and 12 from J; bases not matched to a gene: 5. CDR3 DNA: TGTGCCAGCAGTGAAGGCCTAGCGGGAGGATTGCAGTTCTTC. It yields the protein CASSEGLAGGLQFF.

This chain joins TRBV7-2 and TRBJ1-4; a possible D gene is TRBD1 (6 bases). Trimming shortened V by 3 bases and J by 8 bases, and 19 bases separated the two germline ends. There are 16 residues in the CDR3. Germline loops: CDR1 SGHTA, CDR2 FQGNSA. For the CDR3, the DNA is TGTGCCAGCAGCTTTCAAAGGTCAGGGGCTGGGGAAAAACTGTTTTTT. Its translation: CASSFQRSGAGEKLFF.

The chain employs TRBV18 and TRBJ2-5; D perhaps matches TRBD2 (5 bases). The CDR3 consists of 15 residues. The germline V gene has CDR1 KGHSH and CDR2 LQKENI. The V gene lost 4 bases and the J gene lost 5 bases, with 17 bases spanning the gap. Here the CDR3 reads CASSLNRAPGETQYF. CDR3 bases: TGTGCCAGCTCACTGAATCGGGCCCCGGGGGAGACCCAGTACTTC.

The chain is built from TRBV19 and TRBJ1-5; D ambiguous. CDR1 and CDR2 (germline): LNHDA, SQIVND (reference sequence). CDR3 length equals 16 residues. V was pared by 1 base and J by 2 bases, with 12 bases between. DNA for the CDR3: TGTGCCAGTAGTATAGTAGCGGGAGAAGGCAATCAGCCCCAGCATTTT. Amino acid sequence: CASSIVAGEGNQPQHF.

J is TRBJ2-7 and V is TRBV7-9, with 8 bases that match TRBD1. Germline V CDR1 and CDR2: SEHNR, FQNEAQ (reference sequence). V lost 5 bases, J lost 3 bases, and 12 bases stayed unmatched. The CDR3 has 16 residues. In nucleotides, the CDR3 is TGTGCCAGCAGCAGTATAGCCGGGACAGGATTCTACGAGCAGTACTTC. This gives the protein CASSSIAGTGFYEQYF. Together with reference TRBV7-9 and TRBJ2-7, the CDR3 gives the full variable domain: DTGVSQNPRHKITKRGQNVTFRCDPISEHNRLYWYRQTLGQGPEFLTYFQNEAQLEKSRLLSDRFSAERPKGSFSTLEIQRTEQGDSAMYLCASSSIAGTGFYEQYFGPGTRLTVT.

The genes are TRBV19 and TRBJ1-6; 11 positions agree with TRBD1. After removal of 7 bases from V and 3 bases from J, the junction contained 8 bases not matched to a gene. The length of the CDR3 is 17 residues. The germline V gene encodes CDR1 LNHDA and CDR2 SQIVND (reference sequence). CDR3 region: CASTGTGGPNYNSPLHF. CDR3 DNA: TGTGCCAGTACCGGGACAGGGGGACCAAACTATAATTCACCCCTCCACTTT.

The J gene is TRBJ2-7, the V gene TRBV7-9, with 9 positions matching TRBD2. Germline V gene sequence: CDR1 SEHNR, CDR2 FQNEAQ (reference sequence). CDR3 size: 14 residues. V was clipped by 5 bases and J by 2 bases; unmatched bases: 4. The CDR3 nucleotides are TGTGCCAGCAGCATGACTAGCGGAACCTACGAGCAGTACTTC. Amino acids: CASSMTSGTYEQYF.

The chain carries TRBV28 and TRBJ2-7, with D perhaps TRBD1 (6 bases). V dropped 2 bases and J dropped 6 bases, with 14 bases sitting between them. The germline CDR1 and CDR2 sequences are MDHEN and SYDVKM. The CDR3 has 14 residues. The CDR3 region is CASSLGIQGREQYF. For the CDR3, the DNA is TGTGCCAGCAGTTTAGGAATACAGGGTCGCGAGCAGTACTTC. Together with reference TRBV28 and TRBJ2-7, the CDR3 gives the full variable domain: DVKVTQSSRYLVKRTGEKVFLECVQDMDHENMFWYRQDPGLGLRLIYFSYDVKMKEKGDIPEGYSVSREKKERFSLILESASTNQTSMYLCASSLGIQGREQYFGPGTRLTVT.

The chain links TRBV27 to TRBJ2-3, with 10 nucleotides matching TRBD2. CDR3 length: 17 residues. V trimming: 6 bases; J trimming: 4 bases; junction bases outside the gene matches: 13. Germline V gene lookup returns CDR1 MNHEY and CDR2 SMNVEV (reference sequence). The CDR3 DNA reads as TGTGCCAGCAGCCGGCGGGGGCTAGCGGGGGCCCCAGATACGCAGTATTTT. Residues: CASSRRGLAGAPDTQYF.

In regard to this clone: The same CDR3 is also encoded by other DNA sequences in this sample. The chain links TRBV2 to TRBJ1-2; D not certain. Trimming took 0 bases from V and 4 from J, leaving 9 bases between them. This CDR3 contains 14 residues. Germline-derived CDR1 and CDR2 are SNHLY and FYNNEI. CDR3 residues: CASSEAGGSYGYTF. The DNA for the CDR3 is TGTGCCAGCAGTGAAGCGGGAGGATCCTATGGCTACACCTTC.

V usage is TRBV6-6 and J usage is TRBJ2-2, with a weak D call TRBD1 (6 bases). This CDR3 has 13 residues. V was shortened by 0 bases and J by 8 bases, with 7 bases between the two germline ends. Germline CDR1 and CDR2: MNHNY and SVGAGI (reference sequence). CDR3 nucleotides: TGTGCCAGCAGTTACTCTAGGGGGGGGGAGCTGTTTTTT. This translates into CASSYSRGGELFF.